This T cell receptor (beta chain) is drawn from a study of shared clonotypes between healthy human individuals. The V gene's germline CDR1 is SGDLS and CDR2 YYNGEE. The CDR3 covers 13 residues. V was pared by 3 bases and J by 4 bases, with 1 base of the junction left unmatched. Overall study results and limits: A generally larger estimated richness was seen in naive subsets than in memory subsets.

Points on this clone: The antigen is unknown.

Only in-frame clones appear in the TCRdb table, and some are missing; sequencing was by immunoSEQ multiplex PCR. The top ten hold 0.39% of the sample, which has about 2.3 million clones, more than 85% seen once. What was sequenced was naive CD4+ T cells from PBMCs. Subset given: CD45RA+ positively selected. V and J are TRBV9 and TRBJ1-2; TRBD1 agrees at 9 bases. The sequence was obtained from a man aged 18 to 29 in good health. Some clones in this sample may be carry-over from other donors' samples. CDR3 sequence (DNA): TGTGCCAGCAGCGAGGGACAGGGCTATGGCTACACCTTC. The encoded protein is CASSEGQGYGYTF. Complete variable domain (other parts from reference TRBV9 and TRBJ1-2): DSGVTQTPKHLITATGQRVTLRCSPRSGDLSVYWYQQSLDQGLQFLIQYYNGEERAKGNILERFSAQQFPDLHSELNLSSLELGDSALYFCASSEGQGYGYTFGSGTRLTVV.